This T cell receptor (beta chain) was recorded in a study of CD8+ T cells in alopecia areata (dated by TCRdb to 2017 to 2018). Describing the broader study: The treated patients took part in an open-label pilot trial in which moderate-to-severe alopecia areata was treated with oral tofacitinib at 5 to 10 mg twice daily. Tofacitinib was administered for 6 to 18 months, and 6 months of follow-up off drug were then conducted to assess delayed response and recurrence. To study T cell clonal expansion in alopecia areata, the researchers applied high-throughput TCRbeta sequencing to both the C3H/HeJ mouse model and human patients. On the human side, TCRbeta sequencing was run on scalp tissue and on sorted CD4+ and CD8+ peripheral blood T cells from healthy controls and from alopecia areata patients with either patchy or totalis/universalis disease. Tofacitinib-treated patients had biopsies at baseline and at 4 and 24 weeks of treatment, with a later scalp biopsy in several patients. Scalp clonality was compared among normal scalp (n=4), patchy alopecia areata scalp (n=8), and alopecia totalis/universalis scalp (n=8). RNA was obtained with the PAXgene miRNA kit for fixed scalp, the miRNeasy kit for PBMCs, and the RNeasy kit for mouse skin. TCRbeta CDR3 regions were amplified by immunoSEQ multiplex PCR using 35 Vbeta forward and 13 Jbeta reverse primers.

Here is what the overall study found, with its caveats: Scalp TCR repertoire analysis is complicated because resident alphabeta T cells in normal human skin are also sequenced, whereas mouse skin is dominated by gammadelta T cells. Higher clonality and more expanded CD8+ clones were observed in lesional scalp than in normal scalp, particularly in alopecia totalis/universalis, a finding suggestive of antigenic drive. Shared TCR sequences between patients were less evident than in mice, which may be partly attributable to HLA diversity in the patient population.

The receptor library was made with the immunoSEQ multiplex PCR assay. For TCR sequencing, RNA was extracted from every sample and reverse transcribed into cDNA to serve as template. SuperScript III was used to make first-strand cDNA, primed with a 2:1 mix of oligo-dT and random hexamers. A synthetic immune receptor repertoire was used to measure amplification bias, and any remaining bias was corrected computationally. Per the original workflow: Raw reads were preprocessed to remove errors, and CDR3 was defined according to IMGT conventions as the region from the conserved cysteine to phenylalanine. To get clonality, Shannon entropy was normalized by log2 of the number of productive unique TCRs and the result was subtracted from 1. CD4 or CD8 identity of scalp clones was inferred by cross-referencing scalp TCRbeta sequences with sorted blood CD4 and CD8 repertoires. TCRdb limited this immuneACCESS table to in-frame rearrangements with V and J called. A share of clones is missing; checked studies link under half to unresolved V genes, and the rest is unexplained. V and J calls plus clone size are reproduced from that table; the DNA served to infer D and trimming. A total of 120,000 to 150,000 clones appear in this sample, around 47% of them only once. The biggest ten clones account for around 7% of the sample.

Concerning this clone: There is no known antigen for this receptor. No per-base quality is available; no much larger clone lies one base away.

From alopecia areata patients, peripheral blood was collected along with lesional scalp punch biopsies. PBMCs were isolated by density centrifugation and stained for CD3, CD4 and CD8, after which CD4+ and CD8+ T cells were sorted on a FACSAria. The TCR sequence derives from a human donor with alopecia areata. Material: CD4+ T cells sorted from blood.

The nucleotide sequence reads as follows: TGTGCCAGCAGGGAGACTCCTAACCCCTACAATGAGCAGTTCTTC. Translated, it gives CASRETPNPYNEQFF. The chain is assembled from TRBV2 and TRBJ2-1, with the D segment identity uncertain. CDR1 SNHLY and CDR2 FYNNEI were looked up in the germline V gene. Measured from the cysteine to the phenylalanine, the CDR3 is 15 residues long. The sequence is cut down to CDR3 DNA, 45 bases in frame from base 1. V is clipped by 6 bases and J by 2 bases, and the sequence between their germline boundaries is 14 bases long.